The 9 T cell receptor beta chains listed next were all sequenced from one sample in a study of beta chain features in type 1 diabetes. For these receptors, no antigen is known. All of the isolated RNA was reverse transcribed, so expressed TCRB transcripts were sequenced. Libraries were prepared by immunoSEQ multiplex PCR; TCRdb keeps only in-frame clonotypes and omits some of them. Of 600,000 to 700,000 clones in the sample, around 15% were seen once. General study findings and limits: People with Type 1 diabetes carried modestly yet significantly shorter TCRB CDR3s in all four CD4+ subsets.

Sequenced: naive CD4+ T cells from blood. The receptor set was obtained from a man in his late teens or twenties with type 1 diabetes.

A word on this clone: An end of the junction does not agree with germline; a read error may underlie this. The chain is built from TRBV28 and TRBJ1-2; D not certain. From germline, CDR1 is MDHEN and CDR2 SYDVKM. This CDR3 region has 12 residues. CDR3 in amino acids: CAGSIREGGYTF. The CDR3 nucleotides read TGTGCCGGCAGTATTCGAGAGGGCGGCTACACCTTC.

The CDR3 DNA reads as TGTGCCAGCAGACAAGAGGGGTCGGTCTGGGCCTACGAGCAGTACTTC. This gives the protein CASRQEGSVWAYEQYF. V and J are TRBV7-2 and TRBJ2-7, with D perhaps given as TRBD1 or TRBD2 (5 bases each). The germline gives CDR1 SGHTA, CDR2 FQGNSA. Trimming took off 6 bases at V and 2 bases at J, with 20 bases between the two ends. The CDR3 totals 16 residues.

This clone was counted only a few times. The CDR3 spells CASSESELANYGYTF. CDR3 nucleotides: TGTGCCAGCAGTGAATCGGAGTTAGCTAACTATGGCTACACCTTC. This chain joins TRBV25-1 and TRBJ1-2; D is ambiguous. Germline V CDR1 and CDR2: MGHDK, SYGVNS. V lost 1 base to trimming and J lost 0 bases, with 9 bases between them. The CDR3 has 15 amino acids.

DNA for the CDR3: TGTGCCAGCAGTTACACCCCCGAGGGGAGGATGGAGCAGTACTTC. It yields the protein CASSYTPEGRMEQYF. V and J are TRBV6-5 and TRBJ2-7, with D perhaps matching TRBD2 (6 bases). CDR1 MNHEY and CDR2 SVGAGI come from the germline V gene. Deletions cut 2 bases from V and 7 bases from J, with 18 bases between. This CDR3 has 15 amino acids.

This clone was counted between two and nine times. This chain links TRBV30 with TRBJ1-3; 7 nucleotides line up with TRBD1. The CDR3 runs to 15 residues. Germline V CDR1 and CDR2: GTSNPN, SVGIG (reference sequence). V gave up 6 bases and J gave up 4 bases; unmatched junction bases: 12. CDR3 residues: CACLTGHLYGNTIYF. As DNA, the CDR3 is TGTGCCTGTTTGACAGGGCATTTATACGGAAACACCATATATTTT.

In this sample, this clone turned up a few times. The CDR3 sequence is CASTPDGASYNEQFF. CDR3 nucleotide sequence: TGTGCCAGCACCCCTGACGGGGCATCCTACAATGAGCAGTTCTTC. The chain links TRBV28 to TRBJ2-1, with D possibly called TRBD1 or TRBD2 (5 bases each). Between the trimmed V and J ends, which lost 7 bases and 1 base, there was a span of 14 bases. CDR3 length equals 15 residues. Per the germline V gene, CDR1 is MDHEN and CDR2 is SYDVKM.

The CDR3 DNA sequence: TGTGCCAGCAGCTTCGGATGGTTGGAAGCTTTCTTT. Translation gives CASSFGWLEAFF. The chain carries TRBV7-9 and TRBJ1-1; D gene unclear. Germline CDR1 SEHNR, CDR2 FQNEAQ (reference sequence). Trimming pared 3 bases from V and 8 bases from J, leaving 10 bases between. The CDR3 is made up of 12 amino acids.

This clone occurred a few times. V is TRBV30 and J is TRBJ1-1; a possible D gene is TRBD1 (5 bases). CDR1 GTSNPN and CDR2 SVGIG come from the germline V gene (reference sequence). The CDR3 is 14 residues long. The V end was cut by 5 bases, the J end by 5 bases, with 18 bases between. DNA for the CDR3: TGTGCCTGGGAAGGGTCGGGGACCTGGACTGAAGCTTTCTTT. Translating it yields CAWEGSGTWTEAFF. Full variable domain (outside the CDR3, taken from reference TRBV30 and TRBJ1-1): SQTIHQWPATLVQPVGSPLSLECTVEGTSNPNLYWYRQAAGRGLQLLFYSVGIGQISSEVPQNLSASRPQDRQFILSSKKLLLSDSGFYLCAWEGSGTWTEAFFGQGTRLTVV.

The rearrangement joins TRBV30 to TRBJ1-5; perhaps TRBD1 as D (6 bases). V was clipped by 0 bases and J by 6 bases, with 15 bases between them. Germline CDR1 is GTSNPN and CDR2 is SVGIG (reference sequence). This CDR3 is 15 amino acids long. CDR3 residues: CAWSVQAGAAQPQHF. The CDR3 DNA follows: TGTGCCTGGAGTGTACAGGCAGGGGCCGCTCAGCCCCAGCATTTT. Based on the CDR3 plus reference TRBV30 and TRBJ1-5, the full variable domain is SQTIHQWPATLVQPVGSPLSLECTVEGTSNPNLYWYRQAAGRGLQLLFYSVGIGQISSEVPQNLSASRPQDRQFILSSKKLLLSDSGFYLCAWSVQAGAAQPQHFGDGTRLSIL.